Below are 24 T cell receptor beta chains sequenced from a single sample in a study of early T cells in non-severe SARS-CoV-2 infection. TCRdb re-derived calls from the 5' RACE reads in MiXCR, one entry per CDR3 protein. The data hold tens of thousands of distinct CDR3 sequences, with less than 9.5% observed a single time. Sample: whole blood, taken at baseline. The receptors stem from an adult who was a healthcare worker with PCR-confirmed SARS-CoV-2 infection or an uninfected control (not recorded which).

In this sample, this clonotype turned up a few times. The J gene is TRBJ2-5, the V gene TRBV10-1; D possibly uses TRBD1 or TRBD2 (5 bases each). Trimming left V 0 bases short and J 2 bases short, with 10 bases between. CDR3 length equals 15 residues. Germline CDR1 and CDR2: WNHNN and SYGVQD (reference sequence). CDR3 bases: TGCGCCAGCAGTGAGTCGGTGGGACCACAAGAGACCCAGTACTTC. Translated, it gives CASSESVGPQETQYF.

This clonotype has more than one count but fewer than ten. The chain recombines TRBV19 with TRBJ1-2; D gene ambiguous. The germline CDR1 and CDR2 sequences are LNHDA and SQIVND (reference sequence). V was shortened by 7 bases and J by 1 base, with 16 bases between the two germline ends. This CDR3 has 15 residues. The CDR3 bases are TGTGCCAGTACCTATGCAGGAGGAAGTAACTATGGCTACACCTTC. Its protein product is CASTYAGGSNYGYTF.

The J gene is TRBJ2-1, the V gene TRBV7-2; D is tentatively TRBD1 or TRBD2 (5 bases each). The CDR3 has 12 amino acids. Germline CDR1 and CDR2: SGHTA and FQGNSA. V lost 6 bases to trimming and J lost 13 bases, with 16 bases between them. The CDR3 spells CASSPRSRDQFF. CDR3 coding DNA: TGTGCCAGCAGTCCTCGGTCGAGGGACCAGTTCTTC.

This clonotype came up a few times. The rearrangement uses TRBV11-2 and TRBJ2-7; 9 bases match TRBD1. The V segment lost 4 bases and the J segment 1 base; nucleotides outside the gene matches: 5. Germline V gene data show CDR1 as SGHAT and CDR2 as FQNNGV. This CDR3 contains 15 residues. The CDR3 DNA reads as TGTGCCAGCAGCTCAGACAGGGGGGCTTCCTACGAGCAGTACTTC. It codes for CASSSDRGASYEQYF.

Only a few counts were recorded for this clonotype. CDR3 nucleotide sequence: TGTGCCAGCAGCTTAGACACTGAAGCTTTCTTT. Translating it yields CASSLDTEAFF. The chain couples TRBV13 to TRBJ1-1; D unclear. The V end was cut by 1 base, the J end by 3 bases, with 0 bases between. The length of the CDR3 is 11 residues. Germline CDR1 PRHDT, CDR2 FYEKMQ (reference sequence).

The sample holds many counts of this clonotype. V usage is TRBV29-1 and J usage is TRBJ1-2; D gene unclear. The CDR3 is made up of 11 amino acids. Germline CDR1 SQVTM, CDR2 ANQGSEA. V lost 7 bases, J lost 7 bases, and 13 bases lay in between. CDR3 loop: CSDRQVAGYTF. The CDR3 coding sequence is TGCAGCGATAGACAAGTCGCTGGCTACACCTTC.

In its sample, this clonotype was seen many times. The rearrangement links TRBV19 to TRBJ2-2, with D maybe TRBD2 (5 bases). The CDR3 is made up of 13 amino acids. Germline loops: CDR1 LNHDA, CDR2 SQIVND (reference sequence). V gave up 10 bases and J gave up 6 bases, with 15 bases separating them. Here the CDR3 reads CATTDSLAGELFF. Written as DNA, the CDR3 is TGTGCCACCACGGACTCCCTCGCCGGGGAGCTGTTTTTT. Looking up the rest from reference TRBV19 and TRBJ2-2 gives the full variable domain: DGGITQSPKYLFRKEGQNVTLSCEQNLNHDAMYWYRQDPGQGLRLIYYSQIVNDFQKGDIAEGYSVSREKKESFPLTVTSAQKNPTAFYLCATTDSLAGELFFGEGSRLTVL.

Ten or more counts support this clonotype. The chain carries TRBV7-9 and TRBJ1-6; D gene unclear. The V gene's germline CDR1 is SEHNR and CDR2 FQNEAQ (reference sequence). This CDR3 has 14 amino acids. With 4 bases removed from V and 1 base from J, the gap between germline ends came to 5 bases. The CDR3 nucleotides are TGTGCCAGCAGCTCTGGGTCCTATAATTCACCCCTCCACTTT. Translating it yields CASSSGSYNSPLHF.

This chain's CDR3 is CASSRSGQETQYF. For the CDR3, the DNA is TGTGCCAGCAGCCGTAGCGGCCAAGAGACCCAGTACTTC. The gene calls are TRBV3-1 and TRBJ2-5; D possibly corresponds to TRBD2 (6 bases). V was cut by 4 bases and J by 1 base, with 7 bases left in between. This CDR3 has 13 residues. Germline V CDR1 and CDR2: LGHDT, YNNKEL (reference sequence).

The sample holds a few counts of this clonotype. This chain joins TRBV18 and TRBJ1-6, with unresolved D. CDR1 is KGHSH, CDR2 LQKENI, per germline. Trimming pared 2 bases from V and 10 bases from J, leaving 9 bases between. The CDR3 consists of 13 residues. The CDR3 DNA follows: TGTGCCAGCTCACCAGCAACTGACTCACCCCTCCACTTT. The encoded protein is CASSPATDSPLHF. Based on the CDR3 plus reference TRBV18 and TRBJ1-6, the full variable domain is NAGVMQNPRHLVRRRGQEARLRCSPMKGHSHVYWYRQLPEEGLKFMVYLQKENIIDESGMPKERFSAEFPKEGPSILRIQQVVRGDSAAYFCASSPATDSPLHFGNGTRLTVT.

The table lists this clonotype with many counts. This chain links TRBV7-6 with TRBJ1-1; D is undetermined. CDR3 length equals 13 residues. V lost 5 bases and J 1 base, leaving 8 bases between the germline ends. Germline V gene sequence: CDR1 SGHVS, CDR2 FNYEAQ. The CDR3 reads CASSQQKNTEAFF. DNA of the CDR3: TGTGCCAGCAGCCAACAAAAGAACACTGAAGCTTTCTTT.

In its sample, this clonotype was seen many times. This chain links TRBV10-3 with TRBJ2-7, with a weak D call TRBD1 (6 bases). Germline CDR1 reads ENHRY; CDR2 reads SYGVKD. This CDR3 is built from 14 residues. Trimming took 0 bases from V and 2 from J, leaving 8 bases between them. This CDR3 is CAISESTGTYEQYF. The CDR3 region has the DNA TGTGCCATCAGTGAGTCGACAGGAACCTACGAGCAGTACTTC.

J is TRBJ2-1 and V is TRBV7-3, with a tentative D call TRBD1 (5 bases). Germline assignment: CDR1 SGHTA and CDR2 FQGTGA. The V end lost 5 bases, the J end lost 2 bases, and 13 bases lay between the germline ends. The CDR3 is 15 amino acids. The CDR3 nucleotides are TGTGCCAGCAGCGCGCCAGGGTCCCCCTACAATGAGCAGTTCTTC. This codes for CASSAPGSPYNEQFF.

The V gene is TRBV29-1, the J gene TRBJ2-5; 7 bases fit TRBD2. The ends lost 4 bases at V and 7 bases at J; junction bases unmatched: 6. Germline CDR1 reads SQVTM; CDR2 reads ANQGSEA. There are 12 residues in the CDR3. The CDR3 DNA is TGCAGCGTTGGGGGAGGGAAGGGGACCCAGTACTTC. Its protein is CSVGGGKGTQYF.

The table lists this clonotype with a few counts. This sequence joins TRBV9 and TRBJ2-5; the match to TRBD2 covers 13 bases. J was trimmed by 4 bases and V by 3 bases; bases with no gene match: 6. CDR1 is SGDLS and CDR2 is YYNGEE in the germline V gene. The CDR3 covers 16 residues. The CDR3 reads CASSAGLAGAGETQYF. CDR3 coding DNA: TGTGCCAGCAGCGCCGGACTAGCGGGAGCAGGAGAGACCCAGTACTTC.

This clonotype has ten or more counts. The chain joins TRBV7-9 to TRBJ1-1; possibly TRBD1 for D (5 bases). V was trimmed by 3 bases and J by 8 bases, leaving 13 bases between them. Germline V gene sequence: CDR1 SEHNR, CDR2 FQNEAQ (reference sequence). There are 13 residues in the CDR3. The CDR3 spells CASSFRDAREAFF. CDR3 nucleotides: TGTGCCAGCAGCTTCCGGGACGCTCGGGAAGCTTTCTTT. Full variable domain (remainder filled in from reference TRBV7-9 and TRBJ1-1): DTGVSQNPRHKITKRGQNVTFRCDPISEHNRLYWYRQTLGQGPEFLTYFQNEAQLEKSRLLSDRFSAERPKGSFSTLEIQRTEQGDSAMYLCASSFRDAREAFFGQGTRLTVV.

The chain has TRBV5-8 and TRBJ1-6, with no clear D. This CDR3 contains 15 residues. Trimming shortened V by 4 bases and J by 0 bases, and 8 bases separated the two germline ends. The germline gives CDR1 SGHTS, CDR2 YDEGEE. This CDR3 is CASSPRSSYNSPLHF. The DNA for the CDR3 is TGTGCCAGCAGCCCGCGAAGCTCCTATAATTCACCCCTCCACTTT. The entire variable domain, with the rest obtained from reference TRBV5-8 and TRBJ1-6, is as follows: EAGVTQSPTHLIKTRGQQATLRCSPISGHTSVYWYQQALGLGLQFLLWYDEGEERNRGNFPPRFSGRQFPNYSSELNVNALELEDSALYLCASSPRSSYNSPLHFGNGTRLTVT.

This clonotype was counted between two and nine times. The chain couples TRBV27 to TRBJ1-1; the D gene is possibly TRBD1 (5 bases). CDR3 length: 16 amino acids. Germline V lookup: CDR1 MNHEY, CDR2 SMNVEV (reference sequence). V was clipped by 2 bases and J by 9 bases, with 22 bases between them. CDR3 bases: TGTGCCAGCAGTTTAACCTGGGGCACCCCGACGGTGAAAGCTTTCTTT. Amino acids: CASSLTWGTPTVKAFF.

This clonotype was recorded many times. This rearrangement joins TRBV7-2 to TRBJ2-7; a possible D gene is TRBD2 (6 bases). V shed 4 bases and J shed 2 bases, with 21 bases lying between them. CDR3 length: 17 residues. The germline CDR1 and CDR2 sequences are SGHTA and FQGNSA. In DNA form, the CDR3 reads TGTGCCAGCAGCTACAGGACCGGTGGCGGGGCGGCCTACGAGCAGTACTTC. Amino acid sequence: CASSYRTGGGAAYEQYF.

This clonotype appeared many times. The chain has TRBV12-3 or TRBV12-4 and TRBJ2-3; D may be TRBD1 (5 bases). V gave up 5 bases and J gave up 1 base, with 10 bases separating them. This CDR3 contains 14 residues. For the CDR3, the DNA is TGTGCCAGCAGTCCTAGGGGCCGCACAGATACGCAGTATTTT. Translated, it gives CASSPRGRTDTQYF.

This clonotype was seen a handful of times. The CDR3: CAPRARGAETYNEQFF. The CDR3 DNA follows: TGTGCTCCCCGGGCGAGAGGAGCGGAAACCTACAATGAGCAGTTCTTC. The chain employs TRBV27 and TRBJ2-1; D may be TRBD2 (5 bases). The CDR3 runs 16 residues. Germline V gives CDR1 MNHEY, CDR2 SMNVEV (reference sequence).

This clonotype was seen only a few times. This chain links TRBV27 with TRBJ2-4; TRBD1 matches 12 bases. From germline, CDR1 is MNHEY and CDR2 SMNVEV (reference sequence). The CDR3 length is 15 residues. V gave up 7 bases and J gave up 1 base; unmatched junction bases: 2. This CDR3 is CASKGQGAAKNIQYF. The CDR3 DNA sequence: TGTGCCAGCAAGGGACAGGGGGCTGCCAAAAACATTCAGTACTTC.

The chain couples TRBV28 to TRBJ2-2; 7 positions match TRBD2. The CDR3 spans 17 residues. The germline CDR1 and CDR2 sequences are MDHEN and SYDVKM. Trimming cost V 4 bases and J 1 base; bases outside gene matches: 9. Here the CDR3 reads CASSSPFLAVNTGELFF. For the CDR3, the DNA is TGTGCCAGCAGTTCCCCCTTCCTAGCGGTGAACACCGGGGAGCTGTTTTTT. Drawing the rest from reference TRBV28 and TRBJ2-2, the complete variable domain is DVKVTQSSRYLVKRTGEKVFLECVQDMDHENMFWYRQDPGLGLRLIYFSYDVKMKEKGDIPEGYSVSREKKERFSLILESASTNQTSMYLCASSSPFLAVNTGELFFGEGSRLTVL.

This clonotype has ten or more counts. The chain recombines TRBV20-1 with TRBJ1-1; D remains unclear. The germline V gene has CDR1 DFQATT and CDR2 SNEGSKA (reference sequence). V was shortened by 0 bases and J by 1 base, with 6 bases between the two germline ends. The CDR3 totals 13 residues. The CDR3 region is CSARDFGNTEAFF. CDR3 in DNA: TGCAGTGCTAGAGATTTCGGGAACACTGAAGCTTTCTTT.